Listed here is a single T cell receptor beta chain. Its specificity is not known. The sample originates from a study of T cell responses to AZD1222 COVID-19 vaccine. Study-wide results and caveats: Repertoires were collected only later (after the peak T cell response had occurred).

Sequencing used immunoSEQ multiplex PCR; TCRdb keeps in-frame clones, though not all of them. The sample lists 90,000 or so clones, roughly 87% occurring once. Between the trimmed V and J ends, which lost 2 bases and 4 bases, there was a span of 11 bases. This CDR3 spans 14 amino acids. Germline V gene sequence: CDR1 MNHNS, CDR2 SASEGT. The specimen was peripheral blood, collected 28 days after the second AZD1222 dose. This TCR was sampled from an adult who received the AZD1222 COVID-19 vaccine. The rearrangement uses TRBV6-1 and TRBJ1-2; D is ambiguous. Here the CDR3 reads CASSESVGVYGYTF. DNA of the CDR3: TGTGCCAGCAGTGAAAGTGTGGGCGTCTATGGCTACACCTTC.